This T cell receptor beta chain comes out of a study of CD8+ T cells in alopecia areata (dated by TCRdb to 2016 to 2018). About the investigation overall: In both human patients and the C3H/HeJ mouse model, the study applied high-throughput TCRbeta sequencing to look at T cell clonal expansion in alopecia areata. RNA was extracted with the PAXgene miRNA kit for fixed scalp, the miRNeasy kit for PBMCs, and the RNeasy kit for mouse skin. Scalp clonality was compared across normal scalp (n=4), patchy alopecia areata scalp (n=8), and alopecia totalis/universalis scalp (n=8). TCRbeta CDR3 regions were amplified by immunoSEQ multiplex PCR with 35 Vbeta forward and 13 Jbeta reverse primers. Human TCRbeta sequencing covered scalp tissue and sorted CD4+ and CD8+ peripheral blood T cells from patchy and totalis/universalis alopecia areata patients and healthy controls.

PBMCs were isolated by density centrifugation and stained for CD3, CD4 and CD8, after which CD4+ and CD8+ T cells were sorted on a FACSAria. Unaffected controls provided scalp biopsies and blood samples. As for this clone: Its antigen remains unidentified. Base qualities are not at hand, and no much larger clone is one base apart.

Libraries came from the immunoSEQ multiplex PCR assay. RNA was extracted from all samples and reverse transcribed into cDNA, which served as template for TCR sequencing. SuperScript III was used to make first-strand cDNA, primed with a 2:1 mix of oligo-dT and random hexamers. A synthetic immune receptor repertoire was used to measure amplification bias, and any remaining bias was corrected computationally. As for how the authors treated the data: Raw reads were preprocessed for error removal, and CDR3 was defined according to IMGT conventions as running from the conserved cysteine to phenylalanine. Clonality was computed by normalizing Shannon entropy by log2 of the number of productive unique TCRs and subtracting the result from 1. Whether scalp clones were CD4 or CD8 was inferred by matching scalp TCRbeta sequences against CD4 and CD8 repertoires sorted from blood. Drawn from immuneACCESS, this table holds only the in-frame rearrangements with V and J called that TCRdb kept. Clones are partly lost; checked studies trace under half to an unresolved V gene and leave the rest unexplained. That table furnishes V, J and clone size, whereas the DNA furnished D and trimming. This sample has about 150,000 clones in its table, and 55% of those were observed once. The ten largest clones capture about 4.9% of the sample.

The paper's findings and limits, for the study overall: Compared with normal scalp, lesional scalp had higher clonality and more expanded CD8+ clones, particularly in alopecia totalis/universalis, a pattern that suggests antigenic drive. Compared with mice, TCR sequences shared between patients were less clear, possibly partly because of HLA diversity across the patient population. Unlike mouse skin, which is dominated by gammadelta T cells, normal human skin has resident alphabeta T cells that are also sequenced, and this complicates analysis of the scalp TCR repertoire.

Deletion took 4 bases off V and 7 bases off J, with a span of 18 bases between the germline ends. The CDR3 spans 14 residues, from the cysteine through the phenylalanine. Left in the record is the CDR3 DNA by itself, 42 bases read in frame from the first base. The germline V gene encodes CDR1 SGDLS and CDR2 YYNGEE. The TCR originated in a human donor in good health. Sequenced sample: CD4+ T cells sorted from blood. The sequence is built from TRBV9 and TRBJ2-7, with TRBD1 tentatively as D gene (6 bases match). The nucleotide sequence reads as follows: TGTGCCAGCAGCCCAGGACAGCCTTCCGCTGAGCAGTACTTC. It encodes CASSPGQPSAEQYF.